The 32 T cell receptor beta chains presented below share a single source sample, sequenced in a study of regulatory T cells in long-lasting Graves disease. Noted time point: newly diagnosed GD, antithyroid drugs for less than 3 months. Isolated PBMC RNA provided the starting material for the TCR library. Arm-PCR of CDR3 regions with iRepertoire HTBI primers generated TCR beta libraries. TCRdb reprocessed the multiplex PCR reads with MiXCR, giving one entry per CDR3 protein. The data hold some 600,000 distinct CDR3 sequences, with more than 15% observed a single time. The same sample was also studied in work on T cells in Graves' hyperthyroidism and ophthalmopathy.

The starting material was peripheral blood mononuclear cells (PBMCs), obtained at new diagnosis, from a patient treated with antithyroid drugs. The receptors stem from a young man with Graves disease.

This clonotype was seen only a few times. The CDR3 nucleotides read TGTGCCAGCAGTGCCCACAGGGGGCAGTACACCGGGGAGCTGTTTTTT. Its translation: CASSAHRGQYTGELFF. The gene calls are TRBV6-1 and TRBJ2-2; 9 positions match TRBD1. V was pared by 4 bases and J by 3 bases, with 6 bases of the junction left unmatched. The CDR3 spans 16 residues. From germline, CDR1 is MNHNS and CDR2 SASEGT.

In its sample, this clonotype was seen many times. This chain uses TRBV30 with TRBJ2-1, with a weak D call TRBD2 (5 bases). Germline V lookup: CDR1 GTSNPN, CDR2 SVGIG (reference sequence). The V end was cut by 7 bases, the J end by 7 bases, with 11 bases between. The CDR3 runs to 11 residues. The CDR3 nucleotides read TGTGCCTATTCGGCGGGTAATGAGCAGTTCTTC. This sequence encodes CAYSAGNEQFF.

Turning to this clonotype: A much larger clone is a single base away; this may be a read error. The chain uses TRBV27 and TRBJ1-3, with a possible D match to TRBD1 (6 bases). This CDR3 has 18 amino acids. V was pared by 5 bases and J by 1 base, with 21 bases between. CDR1 is MNHEY, CDR2 SMNVEV, per germline (reference sequence). The CDR3 protein is CASSAGAGGVTSGNTIYF. CDR3 in DNA: TGTGCCAGCAGTGCAGGGGCGGGGGGCGTGACATCTGGAAACACCATATATTTT.

This clonotype was seen repeatedly, ten times or more. CDR3 sequence reads: CSAGQGAHPEKLFF. CDR3 nucleotides: TGCAGTGCGGGACAGGGGGCGCACCCCGAAAAACTGTTTTTT. V is TRBV20-1 and J is TRBJ1-4, with 12 positions matching TRBD1. V shed 6 bases, J shed 8 bases, and the junction held 7 bases outside the gene matches. Germline CDR1 DFQATT, CDR2 SNEGSKA (reference sequence). This CDR3 has 14 amino acids.

The sample holds many counts of this clonotype. This sequence joins TRBV12-3 or TRBV12-4 and TRBJ2-2; D call uncertain. The germline V and J ends were trimmed by 6 bases and 0 bases, with 14 bases remaining between them. The CDR3 is 16 residues long. CDR3 DNA: TGTGCCAGCAGGAAGAAGGCCCCCGCGAACACCGGGGAGCTGTTTTTT. It translates to CASRKKAPANTGELFF.

In this sample, this clonotype turned up many times. The chain carries TRBV20-1 and TRBJ2-3; either TRBD1 or TRBD2 may supply D (5 bases each). V dropped 3 bases and J dropped 0 bases, with 13 bases sitting between them. The germline gives CDR1 DFQATT, CDR2 SNEGSKA (reference sequence). The CDR3 consists of 15 residues. The CDR3 bases are TGCAGTGCTAGGTCCGGGACGACGAGCACAGATACGCAGTATTTT. Protein: CSARSGTTSTDTQYF.

This sequence joins TRBV11-2 and TRBJ2-7; possibly TRBD2 for D (6 bases). V was clipped by 5 bases and J by 0 bases, with 11 bases between them. The length of the CDR3 is 14 residues. Per germline, CDR1 SGHAT and CDR2 FQNNGV. The CDR3 coding sequence is TGTGCCAGCAGCCAATTGGACTACTCCTACGAGCAGTACTTC. It encodes CASSQLDYSYEQYF.

The V gene is TRBV5-1, the J gene TRBJ2-5; 9 bases fit TRBD2. The V gene end was trimmed by 0 bases and the J gene end by 9 bases; junction bases not matched to a gene: 15. Looked up from germline, CDR1 is SGHRS and CDR2 is YFSETQ. The CDR3 spans 17 residues. CDR3 region: CASSLVGGGAAGSAQYF. The CDR3 bases are TGCGCCAGCAGCTTGGTCGGCGGGGGGGCCGCGGGAAGCGCCCAGTACTTC.

There are a few counts of this clonotype. The V gene is TRBV5-6, the J gene TRBJ2-5; a possible D gene is TRBD1 (5 bases). V lost 5 bases to trimming and J lost 2 bases, with 13 bases between them. The CDR3 is made up of 14 amino acids. Germline values: CDR1 SGHDT, CDR2 YYEEEE. CDR3 coding DNA: TGTGCCAGCAGGCTCCAGGGAAAACAAGAGACCCAGTACTTC. Residues: CASRLQGKQETQYF.

The chain uses TRBV19 and TRBJ2-5, with a possible D match to TRBD1 (5 bases). The V gene lost 3 bases and the J gene lost 5 bases, with 16 bases spanning the gap. CDR1 and CDR2 from the germline V gene are LNHDA and SQIVND (reference sequence). CDR3 length equals 15 residues. The CDR3 nucleotides read TGTGCCAGTAGTATTCGGACCAGGGTCGGCGAGACCCAGTACTTC. Its protein product is CASSIRTRVGETQYF.

This clonotype has at least ten counts. V and J are TRBV15 and TRBJ2-7; D perhaps matches TRBD2 (6 bases). This CDR3 spans 16 amino acids. Germline V gives CDR1 LNHNV, CDR2 YYDKDF (reference sequence). V lost 1 base and J lost 2, with 15 bases in between. The DNA of the CDR3 is TGTGCCACCAGCAGAGGGGGACTCGGGAGAACCTACGAGCAGTACTTC. It translates to CATSRGGLGRTYEQYF.

The chain is built from TRBV30 and TRBJ2-5; 9 positions agree with TRBD2. The J call is uncertain, as TRBJ2-1 better fits the DNA end. Germline V gene data show CDR1 as GTSNPN and CDR2 as SVGIG (reference sequence). The CDR3 extends over 15 amino acids. The CDR3 coding sequence is TGTGCCTGGAGGGGCGGGACTAGCCCTTACAATGAGCAGTTCTTC. Its protein is CAWRGGTSPYNEQFF.

This clonotype was detected many times. CDR3 region: CASSRTRFSYGYTF. In DNA form, the CDR3 reads TGTGCCAGCAGCCGTACAAGGTTCAGCTATGGCTACACCTTC. The gene calls are TRBV28 and TRBJ1-2; D gene uncertain. The length of the CDR3 is 14 residues. V was cut by 6 bases and J by 4 bases, with 15 bases left in between. Germline CDR1 and CDR2: MDHEN and SYDVKM.

Comment on this clonotype: A far larger clone differs by one base, so this is likely a read error. This chain links TRBV5-1 with TRBJ1-2; D ambiguous. This CDR3 region has 15 residues. The V gene's germline CDR1 is SGHRS and CDR2 YFSETQ. The CDR3 bases are TGTGCCAGCACCCGGTGGTTTCAGGATAACTATGGCTACACCTTC. The encoded protein is CASTRWFQDNYGYTF.

Comment on this clonotype: With a much larger clone just one base away, this may be a read error. The V gene is TRBV25-1, the J gene TRBJ2-1; TRBD2 agrees at 9 bases. The germline CDR1 and CDR2 sequences are MGHDK and SYGVNS. CDR3 size: 17 residues. Trimming cost V 6 bases and J 7 bases; bases outside gene matches: 16. The DNA for the CDR3 is TGTGCCAGCAGCCTAACCCAGGCTAGCGGGGCCTGGAATGAGCAGTTCTTC. Protein sequence: CASSLTQASGAWNEQFF. Based on the CDR3 plus reference TRBV25-1 and TRBJ2-1, the full variable domain is EADIYQTPRYLVIGTGKKITLECSQTMGHDKMYWYQQDPGMELHLIHYSYGVNSTEKGDLSSESTVSRIRTEHFPLTLESARPSHTSQYLCASSLTQASGAWNEQFFGPGTRLTVL.

The rearrangement links TRBV9 to TRBJ1-5; possible D gene TRBD1, 5 bases. The germline V gene encodes CDR1 SGDLS and CDR2 YYNGEE. The V end was cut by 0 bases, the J end by 0 bases, with 7 bases between. The CDR3 totals 15 residues. CDR3 nucleotide sequence: TGTGCCAGCAGCGTAGGGGGGATTAGCAATCAGCCCCAGCATTTT. Translating gives CASSVGGISNQPQHF.

The chain couples TRBV7-9 to TRBJ1-3; D is undetermined. CDR1 and CDR2 from the germline V gene are SEHNR and FQNEAQ (reference sequence). The CDR3 length is 16 residues. V lost 4 bases and J 0 bases, leaving 13 bases between the germline ends. In DNA form, the CDR3 reads TGTGCCAGCAGCTCGAGAAATTCCCCCTCTGGAAACACCATATATTTT. It specifies CASSSRNSPSGNTIYF.

This clonotype was recorded at least ten times. V and J are TRBV7-9 and TRBJ2-7; 8 nucleotides line up with TRBD1. The CDR3 contains 16 residues. Germline V gene sequence: CDR1 SEHNR, CDR2 FQNEAQ (reference sequence). The V segment lost 5 bases and the J segment 0 bases; nucleotides outside the gene matches: 9. The CDR3 DNA is TGTGCCAGCAGCCCGCCTGAGGGACAGGTCTCCTACGAGCAGTACTTC. Amino acid sequence: CASSPPEGQVSYEQYF.

A few counts support this clonotype. The rearrangement joins TRBV20-1 to TRBJ2-2; D uncertain. The CDR3 loop spans 14 amino acids. In germline, CDR1 is DFQATT, CDR2 SNEGSKA (reference sequence). The V end was cut by 3 bases, the J end by 5 bases, with 13 bases between. The DNA of the CDR3 is TGCAGTGCTAGTTACAGCGTAGGGACCGGGGAGCTGTTTTTT. As protein: CSASYSVGTGELFF.

The CDR3 here is CASSDVSYYGYTF. DNA for the CDR3: TGTGCCAGCAGTGATGTCAGTTACTATGGCTACACCTTC. J is TRBJ1-2 and V is TRBV6-4; D is uncertain. Germline V gene lookup returns CDR1 MRHNA and CDR2 SNTAGT. The CDR3 extends over 13 amino acids. Trimming shortened V by 3 bases and J by 3 bases, and 8 bases separated the two germline ends.

This clonotype has a handful of counts. This rearrangement joins TRBV4-1 to TRBJ2-2, with TRBD2 matching 7 bases. Trimming at V came to 1 base and at J to 6 bases, leaving 5 bases not matched to a gene. CDR1 and CDR2 (germline): MGHRA, YSYEKL. The CDR3 covers 15 residues. CDR3 bases: TGCGCCAGCAGCCAAGGGGTAGCGGGCCCCGGGGAGCTGTTTTTT. Translation gives CASSQGVAGPGELFF.

In its sample, this clonotype was seen many times. The CDR3 DNA sequence: TGTGCCAGCAGTGAAATTCCTCGCTATGGCTACACCTTC. Protein sequence: CASSEIPRYGYTF. The chain couples TRBV2 to TRBJ1-2; D ambiguous. The CDR3 sequence is 13 residues long. The ends were cut back, 2 bases at V and 4 bases at J, with 8 bases in the middle. CDR1 and CDR2 (germline): SNHLY, FYNNEI.

This clonotype was observed at least ten times. This chain connects TRBV12-3 or TRBV12-4 to TRBJ2-7; perhaps TRBD2 as D (6 bases). V was cut by 5 bases and J by 1 base, with 9 bases left in between. This CDR3 has 13 amino acids. The CDR3 region is CASSQRVSYEQYF. The DNA for the CDR3 is TGTGCCAGCAGTCAGCGGGTTTCCTACGAGCAGTACTTC.

This clonotype was observed many times. This chain links TRBV28 with TRBJ1-2; 8 bases align to TRBD1. Germline loops: CDR1 MDHEN, CDR2 SYDVKM. The length of the CDR3 is 15 residues. The V segment lost 4 bases and the J segment 5 bases; nucleotides outside the gene matches: 9. CDR3 region: CASSSSGGAVYGYTF. DNA of the CDR3: TGTGCCAGCAGTTCCTCAGGGGGCGCAGTGTATGGCTACACCTTC.

This clonotype was seen more than once but under ten times. V usage is TRBV12-3 or TRBV12-4 and J usage is TRBJ1-2; D remains ambiguous. Trimming shortened V by 0 bases and J by 8 bases, and 7 bases separated the two germline ends. The length of the CDR3 is 12 residues. The CDR3 protein is CASSLARVGYTF. In DNA form, the CDR3 reads TGTGCCAGCAGTTTAGCCCGGGTAGGCTACACCTTC.

This clonotype was detected many times. The chain recombines TRBV28 with TRBJ1-1; no reliable D call. Trimming removed 5 bases at V and 6 bases at J, with 7 bases between. The germline gives CDR1 MDHEN, CDR2 SYDVKM. The CDR3 sequence is 11 residues long. CDR3 nucleotide sequence: TGTGCCAGCAGTGCGTGGGCTGAAGCTTTCTTT. Its protein product is CASSAWAEAFF.

This clonotype came up many times. The chain links TRBV2 to TRBJ1-1; D gene ambiguous. The CDR3 extends over 12 amino acids. With 4 bases removed from V and 4 bases from J, the gap between germline ends came to 7 bases. Germline loops: CDR1 SNHLY, CDR2 FYNNEI. CDR3 coding DNA: TGTGCCAGCAGTGTTGAAGGCACTGAAGCTTTCTTT. This encodes CASSVEGTEAFF.

This CDR3 reads CAISERMDEQFF. The DNA for the CDR3 is TGTGCCATCAGTGAGAGGATGGATGAGCAGTTCTTC. The rearrangement joins TRBV10-3 to TRBJ2-1; D gene uncertain. The germline V gene has CDR1 ENHRY and CDR2 SYGVKD. The V end lost 2 bases, the J end lost 8 bases, and 7 bases lay between the germline ends. The CDR3 consists of 12 residues.

In its sample, this clonotype was seen many times. V usage is TRBV7-2 and J usage is TRBJ2-7; 10 bases align to TRBD2. V lost 3 bases, J lost 4 bases, and 9 bases stayed unmatched. Germline V gene data show CDR1 as SGHTA and CDR2 as FQGNSA. CDR3 size: 16 residues. For the CDR3, the DNA is TGTGCCAGCAGCTTTCCAGCGGGAGGGCCCTCGTACGAGCAGTACTTC. Protein: CASSFPAGGPSYEQYF.

This clonotype has more than one count but fewer than ten. The V and J genes are TRBV29-1 and TRBJ1-5, with D unclear. The CDR3 totals 13 residues. Germline V CDR1 and CDR2: SQVTM, ANQGSEA. Trimming shortened V by 7 bases and J by 2 bases, and 12 bases separated the two germline ends. In DNA form, the CDR3 reads TGCAGCGCGACCGAAATGGGCAATCAGCCCCAGCATTTT. Encoded protein: CSATEMGNQPQHF.

This clonotype was counted at least ten times. The chain is built from TRBV11-3 and TRBJ2-5; 8 bases fit TRBD2. J was trimmed by 4 bases and V by 1 base; bases with no gene match: 5. There are 15 residues in the CDR3. The V gene's germline CDR1 is SGHNT and CDR2 YENEEA. CDR3: CASSLGAGGRETQYF. In nucleotides, the CDR3 is TGTGCCAGCAGCTTAGGCGCGGGAGGACGAGAGACCCAGTACTTC.

This clonotype was recorded at least ten times. The chain couples TRBV28 to TRBJ2-7; 7 bases map to TRBD1. This CDR3 is built from 15 residues. The germline gives CDR1 MDHEN, CDR2 SYDVKM. Losses at the gene ends were 5 bases for V and 3 bases for J; bases not matched to a gene: 10. CDR3 sequence (DNA): TGTGCCAGCAGTCAAACCGGGACAGACGTCTACGAGCAGTACTTC. Translated, it gives CASSQTGTDVYEQYF.